A selection of T cell receptor beta chains follows, all from one sample in a study of blood T cells in healthy people across ages. TCRdb used MiXCR to reprocess the 5' RACE reads, holding one entry per CDR3 protein. The sample includes hundreds of thousands of distinct CDR3 sequences, under 55% of them seen just once. The sample comprised blood. These receptor sequences come from a man between 60 and 70 years old in good health. Both conserved end residues are part of each CDR3. D genes are given only for firm matches. Where a row states a size, it is once, few, many or the class of an expanded clone; other rows omit it.

D gene	V gene	J gene	clone size	CDR3 DNA	CDR3 protein
-	TRBV5-1	TRBJ2-6	few	TGCGCCAGCAGCCAGAGGGTCGGGGCCAACGTCCTGACTTTC	CASSQRVGANVLTF
-	TRBV3-1	TRBJ2-7	few	TGTGCCAGCAGCCAAGTGGGGACTCCAGTCTACGAGCAGTACTTC	CASSQVGTPVYEQYF
-	TRBV4-3	TRBJ2-1	few	TGCGCCAGCAGCCCTGCCCCGGGGGACAATGAGCAGTTCTTC	CASSPAPGDNEQFF
TRBD1	TRBV29-1	TRBJ2-3	few	TGCAGCGTCCCGGGACAGGGGACAGATACGCAGTATTTT	CSVPGQGTDTQYF
-	TRBV7-9	TRBJ2-5	-	TGTGCCAGCAGCCGGGACGGGGGTCCTTCGGGAGAGACCCAGTACTTC	CASSRDGGPSGETQYF
-	TRBV3-1	TRBJ2-2	-	TGTGCCAGCACGGGACTCACGAACACCGGGGAGCTGTTTTTT	CASTGLTNTGELFF
-	TRBV9	TRBJ2-3	-	TGTGCCAGCAGCACACTGACAGTTGCCGATACGCAGTATTTT	CASSTLTVADTQYF
TRBD1	TRBV7-9	TRBJ2-3	-	TGTGCCAGCAGCTTACCCAGGGGGCTGGATACGCAGTATTTT	CASSLPRGLDTQYF
-	TRBV6-2/TRBV6-3	TRBJ2-1	many	TGTGCCAGCAGTTCCCCAGGGGGGGACAATGAGCAGTTCTTC	CASSSPGGDNEQFF
TRBD1	TRBV6-1	TRBJ2-5	few	TGTGCCAGCAGTCGAAGCGGCGTGGACAGGGGGCATGCCGAGACCCAGTACTTC	CASSRSGVDRGHAETQYF
TRBD1	TRBV5-1	TRBJ2-1	few	TGCGCCAGCAGCCGCGGGACAGGGAAAGTAGATGAGCAGTTCTTC	CASSRGTGKVDEQFF
TRBD2	TRBV7-9	TRBJ2-1	few	TGTGCCAGCAGCTTCCGGACTAGCGGGGACTACAATGAGCAGTTCTTC	CASSFRTSGDYNEQFF
-	TRBV12-3/TRBV12-4	TRBJ2-3	many	TGTGCCAGCAGCTTAGACCGGGCTAGCACAGATACGCAGTATTTT	CASSLDRASTDTQYF
TRBD1	TRBV20-1	TRBJ2-4	-	TGCAGTGCTAGAGAGGTAGGGCAGGGGGCGGACATTCAGTACTTC	CSAREVGQGADIQYF
-	TRBV20-1	TRBJ2-5	-	TGCAGTGCTGGGAACGCAGAGACCCAGTACTTC	CSAGNAETQYF
TRBD1	TRBV7-2	TRBJ1-3	-	TGTGCCAGCAGCCGACAGGGATCTGGAAACACCATATATTTT	CASSRQGSGNTIYF
-	TRBV20-1	TRBJ2-5	-	TGCAGTGCTTCGCCATCGACCACGTACCAAGAGACCCAGTACTTC	CSASPSTTYQETQYF
-	TRBV14	TRBJ2-5	few	TGTGCCAGCAGCCAACGGGGGAGGTGGGAGACCCAGTACTTC	CASSQRGRWETQYF
-	TRBV7-8	TRBJ2-7	-	TGTGCCAGCAGCTTGGGCAGGATCTCCTACGAGCAGTACTTC	CASSLGRISYEQYF
TRBD1	TRBV4-2	TRBJ2-1	few	TGTGCCAGCAGCCATCGACCGGGACAGGGGGTCGCCTTAGGGTTCTTC	CASSHRPGQGVALGFF
TRBD1	TRBV13	TRBJ1-1	-	TGTGCCAGCAGCACCCGGGACAGGGGAAACACTGAAGCTTTCTTT	CASSTRDRGNTEAFF
-	TRBV7-9	TRBJ1-2	few	TGTGCCAGCAGCTCCCTTTCGACGCTAAACGGGGGCTACACCTTC	CASSSLSTLNGGYTF
-	TRBV14	TRBJ2-5	-	TGTGCCAGCAGCCAATTTCCGAATACGTTGGAGACCCAGTACTTC	CASSQFPNTLETQYF
TRBD1	TRBV6-6	TRBJ1-5	-	TGTGCCAGCAGTCAAAGGGACAGGGGGTTGAGCAATCAGCCCCAGCATTTT	CASSQRDRGLSNQPQHF
-	TRBV6-1	TRBJ1-2	-	TGTGCCAGCAGTGAAGTGGGGCTCTATGGCTACACCTTC	CASSEVGLYGYTF
TRBD2	TRBV7-2	TRBJ2-1	-	TGTGCCAGCAGCTCCCTAGGGGCTAGCGGGGTGAGTTTGAATGAGCAGTTCTTC	CASSSLGASGVSLNEQFF
-	TRBV28	TRBJ2-4	-	TGTGCCAGCAGCCCACAAAGGGGCATTCAGTACTTC	CASSPQRGIQYF
-	TRBV21-1	TRBJ1-5	-	TGTGCCAGCAGCAAAGAGGAGGGGTATAGCAATCAGCCCCAGCATTTT	CASSKEEGYSNQPQHF
-	TRBV12-3/TRBV12-4	TRBJ1-1	many	TGTGCCACCGGAGAGGGGCCCAAGGACGCTTTCTTT	CATGEGPKDAFF
-	TRBV24-1	TRBJ1-1	few	TGTGCCACCCCGATACGGGGTGAAGCTTTCTTT	CATPIRGEAFF
-	TRBV7-2	TRBJ1-5	-	TGTGCCAGCAGCCTAGTCGCTAGCAATCAGCCCCAGCATTTT	CASSLVASNQPQHF
-	TRBV6-5	TRBJ1-2	-	TGTGCCAGCAGCATCAACCGGGGGACGGCTGGCTACACCTTC	CASSINRGTAGYTF
-	TRBV24-1	TRBJ1-5	-	TGTGCCACCAGTGAGCGGCAGGGGTCGGCGTGGGATCAGCCCCAGCATTTT	CATSERQGSAWDQPQHF
-	TRBV27	TRBJ1-6	-	TGTGCCAGCAGTGTAAATCAGGGGTTAAATTCACCCCTCCACTTT	CASSVNQGLNSPLHF
-	TRBV18	TRBJ2-1	-	TGTGCCAGCTCACCCGATCGGCAATCCACTGAGCAGTTCTTC	CASSPDRQSTEQFF
-	TRBV6-5	TRBJ1-1	-	TGTGCCAGCAGTCCCGGCGGGGGACGGGTAGCTTTCTTT	CASSPGGGRVAFF
TRBD1	TRBV15	TRBJ2-5	few	TGTGCCACCAGCCGGAGGACAGGCATCCAAGAGACCCAGTACTTC	CATSRRTGIQETQYF
-	TRBV14	TRBJ2-1	-	TGTGCCAGCAGCCAAGCGCCCGGTGATTACAATGAGCAGTTCTTC	CASSQAPGDYNEQFF
TRBD1	TRBV5-5	TRBJ2-1	-	TGTGCCAGCATCGGAACAGGGGCCGGCAATGAGCAGTTCTTC	CASIGTGAGNEQFF
-	TRBV9	TRBJ2-7	-	TGTGCCAGCAGCGTAGAGCAAGATCCCTACGAGCAGTACTTC	CASSVEQDPYEQYF